A selection of T cell receptor beta chains follows, all from one sample in a study of T-cell memory formation after mild COVID-19. TCRdb re-called the 5' RACE reads through MiXCR, storing one row per CDR3 protein. The sample includes around 300,000 distinct CDR3 sequences, roughly 13% of them seen just once. Material: PBMCs or a T cell subset sorted from them (not recorded which). All receptors derive from a man younger than 30 who had mild COVID-19 (a few samples of this study predate the infection). Cell type and time point are not known. CDR3s include the opening cysteine and the closing phenylalanine or tryptophan. Each record gives: clone size, D gene, J gene, V gene, CDR3 DNA, CDR3 protein. The D gene is left open where the match is weak. Size tells how often a clone was seen (once, few, many) or the class of an expanded clone, and some rows leave it out.

few	.	TRBJ2-3	TRBV9	TGTGCCAGCAGCGTAGACTACGGTACGCAGTATTTT	CASSVDYGTQYF
few	TRBD2	TRBJ2-2	TRBV6-2/TRBV6-3	TGTGCCAGCAGTTCTCCTGGCGGGGGTGCGAACACCGGGGAGCTGTTTTTT	CASSSPGGGANTGELFF
.	.	TRBJ2-4	TRBV19	TGTGCCAGTAGTATCGGGCAGGGGATCACCAAAAACATTCAGTACTTC	CASSIGQGITKNIQYF
.	TRBD2	TRBJ2-1	TRBV7-9	TGTGCCAGCAGCTTAGCGGGGGTACTAGCGGGGAGGGAGTTCTTC	CASSLAGVLAGREFF
few	TRBD1	TRBJ1-6	TRBV12-3/TRBV12-4	TGTGCCAGCAGTTTTGAGACAGGGTTTGGTTCACCCCTCCACTTT	CASSFETGFGSPLHF
many	TRBD2	TRBJ2-1	TRBV7-3	TGTGCCAGCAGTCGTAGCGGGGGGGCTGGCGATGAGCAGTTCTTC	CASSRSGGAGDEQFF
.	.	TRBJ2-5	TRBV20-1	TGCAGTGCTATTAGGGGTTCCGAGACCCAGTACTTC	CSAIRGSETQYF
many	.	TRBJ2-5	TRBV4-3	TGCGCCAGCAGCCAAGATCCCCCCGGGGGCGCGGGGCAAGAGACCCAGTACTTC	CASSQDPPGGAGQETQYF
few	.	TRBJ1-1	TRBV12-3/TRBV12-4	TGTGCCAGCAGACTGGGGCGCGCTTTCTTT	CASRLGRAFF
many	.	TRBJ2-5	TRBV2	TGTGCCAGCGGGGGGAACCAAGAGACCCAGTACTTC	CASGGNQETQYF
.	TRBD2	TRBJ2-1	TRBV6-6	TGTGCCAGCAGCCCTCTAGCGGGGCACTACAATGAGCAGTTATTC	CASSPLAGHYNEQLF
few	.	TRBJ1-1	TRBV24-1	TGTGCCACCAGTGATACCCCGGGTCTGAACACTGAAGCTTTCTTT	CATSDTPGLNTEAFF
few	TRBD2	TRBJ2-2	TRBV12-3/TRBV12-4	TGTGCCAGCATCACCTCGTTAAGCGGGGGACCGAACACCGGGGAGCTGTTTTTT	CASITSLSGGPNTGELFF
.	.	TRBJ2-1	TRBV5-1	TGCGCCAGCAAAGGGGGAGGCTACAATGAGCAGTTCTTC	CASKGGGYNEQFF
.	.	TRBJ2-3	TRBV5-4	TGTGCCAGCAGCTACATCGGTACGCAGTATTTT	CASSYIGTQYF
many	.	TRBJ2-3	TRBV5-1	TGCGCCAGCAGCTTGGAGGCCACAGATACGCAGTATTTT	CASSLEATDTQYF
.	.	TRBJ2-5	TRBV6-6	TGTGCCAGCAGTTACGCATCAGAGACCCAGTACTTC	CASSYASETQYF
many	.	TRBJ1-5	TRBV7-2	TGTGCCAGCAGCTTAGGGGGGTCTCAGCCCCAGCATTTT	CASSLGGSQPQHF
.	.	TRBJ1-6	TRBV20-1	TGCAGTGCTAGAGATCGGGGGGCCCCCTATAATTCACCCCTCCACTTT	CSARDRGAPYNSPLHF
few	.	TRBJ1-2	TRBV5-1	TGCGCCAGCAGCTTGGCCTGGTCACCATTGAGTGGCTACACCTTC	CASSLAWSPLSGYTF
few	.	TRBJ2-4	TRBV20-1	TGCAGTGCTCCCGACACTCGGGGTGCCAAAAACATTCAGTACTTC	CSAPDTRGAKNIQYF
.	.	TRBJ2-3	TRBV6-6	TGTGCCAGCCAGACAGGCGGTCCAGATACGCAGTATTTT	CASQTGGPDTQYF
few	.	TRBJ1-4	TRBV11-2	TGTGCCAGCAGCTTAGTGGGATCGACTAATGAAAAACTGTTTTTT	CASSLVGSTNEKLFF
.	TRBD1	TRBJ1-1	TRBV7-2	TGTGCCAGCAGCCTTAGGGGGCGCGGGGAAGCTTTCTTT	CASSLRGRGEAFF
few	.	TRBJ1-4	TRBV4-2	TGTGCCAGCAGCCAAGAGCGAGCTAATGAAAAACTGTTTTTT	CASSQERANEKLFF
.	.	TRBJ1-1	TRBV29-1	TGCAGCGTAATGGGGAACACTGAAGCTTTCTTT	CSVMGNTEAFF
many	.	TRBJ2-1	TRBV12-3/TRBV12-4	TGTGCCAGCAGCGAAGGGGGCAATGAGCAGTTCTTC	CASSEGGNEQFF
.	.	TRBJ2-1	TRBV29-1	TGCAGCGTTGAAGACAGGGAGATAAATGAGCAGTTCTTC	CSVEDREINEQFF
few	TRBD1	TRBJ2-4	TRBV7-9	TGTGCCAGCAGCTCTCATGACAGGGGGAACATTCAGTACTTC	CASSSHDRGNIQYF
many	.	TRBJ2-1	TRBV7-9	TGTGCCAGCAGCCCTCCTGTGACAGTCTCCTACAATGAGCAGTTCTTC	CASSPPVTVSYNEQFF
.	.	TRBJ1-2	TRBV7-2	TGTGCCAGCAGACCCGACAGCTATGGCTACACCTTC	CASRPDSYGYTF